Sequencing of this T cell receptor beta chain was carried out in a study of post-analysis software for immune sequencing data. Study-level results: Normalized Chao1 diversity in multiple sclerosis patients fell significantly below that of controls. Strong co-clustering by F measure was seen for same-batch samples.

Concerning this clonotype itself: Its antigen is unknown.

Incorporated into the TCR beta cDNA libraries were unique molecular identifiers, which served to reduce PCR and sequencing biases. TCRdb redid the calling of the PCR reads with MiXCR, one entry per CDR3 protein. The data show some 190,000 distinct CDR3 sequences, 25% to 30% seen once. Sequencing was done on a sample of blood. The clonotype was recovered from a girl under 18 with multiple sclerosis.

The CDR3 DNA follows: TGTGCCAGCAGCCCACGACCACGGGACACAGCCTTAGCGGGGAGCTCCTACAATGAGCAGTACTTC. This codes for CASSPRPRDTALAGSSYNEQYF. V gene TRBV3-1 combines with J gene TRBJ2-7; 8 bases align to TRBD2. The trim removed 4 bases at V and 7 bases at J, leaving 33 bases unmatched. From germline, CDR1 is LGHDT and CDR2 YNNKEL (reference sequence). This CDR3 comprises 22 residues.